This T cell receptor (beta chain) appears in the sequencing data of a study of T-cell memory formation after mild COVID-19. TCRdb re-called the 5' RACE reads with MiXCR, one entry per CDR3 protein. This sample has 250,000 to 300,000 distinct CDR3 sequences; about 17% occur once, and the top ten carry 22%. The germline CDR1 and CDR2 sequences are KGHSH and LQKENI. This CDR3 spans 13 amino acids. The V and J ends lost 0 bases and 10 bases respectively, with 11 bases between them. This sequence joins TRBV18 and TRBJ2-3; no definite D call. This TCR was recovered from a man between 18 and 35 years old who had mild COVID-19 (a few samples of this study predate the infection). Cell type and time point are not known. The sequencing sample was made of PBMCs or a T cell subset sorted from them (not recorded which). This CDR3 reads CASSPPPPSSQYF. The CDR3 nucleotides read TGTGCCAGCTCACCACCCCCGCCCAGTTCGCAGTATTTT.